This T cell receptor beta chain was recorded in a study of read filtering for tumor transcriptome and immune sequencing. This clonotype was seen many times. The length of the CDR3 is 14 residues. Between the trimmed V and J ends, which lost 4 bases and 6 bases, there was a span of 13 bases. Every patient had bone marrow sampled while the disease was active. The library was built from 400 to 500 ng RNA with molecular barcoded adaptors for alpha/delta and beta/gamma chains. TCRdb analysed the reads with MiXCR anew, one entry per CDR3 protein. The sample has roughly 93,000 distinct CDR3 sequences, roughly 21% seen once.

The sequence was obtained from a donor aged 40 or over with multiple myeloma. The material sequenced was a population of CD138-negative cells sorted from bone marrow. The chain couples TRBV23-1 to TRBJ1-5; the D is unclear. TRBV23-1 is marked as an open reading frame, function uncertain. The CDR3 loop reads CASSPQSFGQPQHF. The DNA for the CDR3 is TGCGCCAGCAGTCCCCAATCGTTTGGTCAGCCCCAGCATTTT.